The clone carrying this TCR beta chain was found many times. Its antigen is still unknown. The CDR3 regions of TCR beta were amplified from RNA transcripts. The HTBI primer set served for first-round RT-PCR of the TCR CDR3. Each CDR3 protein is one row after TCRdb ran MiXCR on the multiplex PCR reads. The data hold fewer than 200,000 distinct CDR3 sequences, with over 7.5% observed a single time. Investigators excluded patients with uncontrolled infection, other autoimmune disease, pregnancy or lactation. Germline V gives CDR1 KGHSH, CDR2 LQKENI. Trimming left V 1 base short and J 7 bases short, with 13 bases between. The CDR3 has 15 residues. This specimen comes from a study of T cells in Graves' hyperthyroidism and ophthalmopathy. Study information: Initial diagnosis, before any treatment, was when peripheral blood was collected. Findings and limits, study-wide: Most clonotypes that expanded in the thyroid above 0.001 also showed up in blood.

This clonotype was obtained from a woman aged 18 to 35 with Graves' hyperthyroidism that later progressed to Graves' ophthalmopathy. The V call is TRBV18, the J call TRBJ1-4; D may be TRBD1 (6 bases). Sequenced material: blood. The CDR3 loop reads CASSPLYREGEKLFF. The CDR3 nucleotides are TGTGCCAGCTCACCACTTTACAGGGAGGGTGAAAAACTGTTTTTT.